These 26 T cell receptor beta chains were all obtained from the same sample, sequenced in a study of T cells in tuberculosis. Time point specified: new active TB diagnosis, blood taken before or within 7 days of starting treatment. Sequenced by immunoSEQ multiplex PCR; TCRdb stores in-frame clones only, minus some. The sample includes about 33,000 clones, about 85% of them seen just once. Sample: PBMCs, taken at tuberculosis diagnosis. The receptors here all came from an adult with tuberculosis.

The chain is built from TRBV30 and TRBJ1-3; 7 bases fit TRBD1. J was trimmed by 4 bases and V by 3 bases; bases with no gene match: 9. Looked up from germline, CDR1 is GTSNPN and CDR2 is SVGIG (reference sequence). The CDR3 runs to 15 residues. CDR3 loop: CAWRLQGMRGNTIYF. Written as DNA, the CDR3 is TGTGCCTGGAGATTACAGGGGATGAGGGGAAACACCATATATTTT.

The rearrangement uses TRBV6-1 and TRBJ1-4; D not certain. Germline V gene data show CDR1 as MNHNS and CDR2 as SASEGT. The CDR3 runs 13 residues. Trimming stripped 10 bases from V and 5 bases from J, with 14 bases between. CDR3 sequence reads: CATRVSGNEKLFF. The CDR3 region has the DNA TGTGCCACGAGGGTGTCGGGGAATGAAAAACTGTTTTTT.

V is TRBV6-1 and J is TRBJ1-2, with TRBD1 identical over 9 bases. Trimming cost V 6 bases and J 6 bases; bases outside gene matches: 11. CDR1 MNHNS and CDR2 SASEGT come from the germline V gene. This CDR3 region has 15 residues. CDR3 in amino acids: CASSAGTGLGDGYTF. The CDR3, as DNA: TGTGCCAGCAGCGCCGGGACAGGGCTTGGAGATGGCTACACCTTC.

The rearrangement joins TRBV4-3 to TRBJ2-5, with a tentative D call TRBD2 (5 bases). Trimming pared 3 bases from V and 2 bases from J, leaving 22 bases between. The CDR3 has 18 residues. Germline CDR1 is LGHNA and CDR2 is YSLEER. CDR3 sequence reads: CASSHHGVPPGGQETQYF. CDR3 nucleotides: TGCGCCAGCAGCCATCACGGGGTCCCGCCAGGTGGGCAAGAGACCCAGTACTTC.

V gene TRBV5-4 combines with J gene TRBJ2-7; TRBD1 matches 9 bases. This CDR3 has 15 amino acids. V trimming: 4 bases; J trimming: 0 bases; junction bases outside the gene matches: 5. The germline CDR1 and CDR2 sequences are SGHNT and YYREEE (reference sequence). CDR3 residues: CASSRDRGGSYEQYF. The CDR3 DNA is TGTGCCAGCAGCCGTGACAGGGGGGGCTCCTACGAGCAGTACTTC.

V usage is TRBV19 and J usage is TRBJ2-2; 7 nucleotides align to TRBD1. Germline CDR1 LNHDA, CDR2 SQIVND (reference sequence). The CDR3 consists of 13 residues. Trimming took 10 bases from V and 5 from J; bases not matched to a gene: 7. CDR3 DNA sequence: TGTGCCATCTCGAAGGGGGCAACCGGGGAGCTGTTTTTT. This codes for CAISKGATGELFF.

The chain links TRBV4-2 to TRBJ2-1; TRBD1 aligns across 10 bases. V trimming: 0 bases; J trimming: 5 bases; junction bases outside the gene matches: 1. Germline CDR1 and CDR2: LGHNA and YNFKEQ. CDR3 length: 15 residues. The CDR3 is CASSQEGTGDNEQFF. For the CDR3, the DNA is TGTGCCAGCAGCCAAGAAGGGACAGGGGACAATGAGCAGTTCTTC.

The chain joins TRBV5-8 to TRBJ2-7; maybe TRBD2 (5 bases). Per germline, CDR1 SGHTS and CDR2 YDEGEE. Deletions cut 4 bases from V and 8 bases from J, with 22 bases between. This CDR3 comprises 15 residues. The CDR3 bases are TGTGCCAGCAGCCATGTTGGAGGCTCTTACTATCAGCAGTACTTC. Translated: CASSHVGGSYYQQYF.

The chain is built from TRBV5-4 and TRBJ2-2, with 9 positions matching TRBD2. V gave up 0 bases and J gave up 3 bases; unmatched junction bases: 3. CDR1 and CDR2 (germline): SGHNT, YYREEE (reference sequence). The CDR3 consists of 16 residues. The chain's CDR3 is CASSLVLAGYTGELFF. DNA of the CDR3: TGTGCCAGCAGCTTGGTACTAGCGGGCTACACCGGGGAGCTGTTTTTT.

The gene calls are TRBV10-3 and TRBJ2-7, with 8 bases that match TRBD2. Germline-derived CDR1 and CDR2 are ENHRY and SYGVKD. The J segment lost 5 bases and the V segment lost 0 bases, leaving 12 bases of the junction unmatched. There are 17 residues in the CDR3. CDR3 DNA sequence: TGTGCCATCAGTGAGTCGGCGGGAGGCCGCGTTTCCCACGAGCAGTACTTC. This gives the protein CAISESAGGRVSHEQYF.

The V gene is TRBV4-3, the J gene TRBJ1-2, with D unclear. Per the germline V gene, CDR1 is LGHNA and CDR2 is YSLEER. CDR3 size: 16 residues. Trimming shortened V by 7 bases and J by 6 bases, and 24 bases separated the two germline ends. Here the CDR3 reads CASTREHAAQANGYTF. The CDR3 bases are TGCGCCAGCACTAGGGAGCACGCAGCTCAGGCGAATGGCTACACCTTC.

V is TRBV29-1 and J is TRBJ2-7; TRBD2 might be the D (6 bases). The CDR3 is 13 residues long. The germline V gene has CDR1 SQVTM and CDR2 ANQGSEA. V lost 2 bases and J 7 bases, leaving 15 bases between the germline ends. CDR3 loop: CSVELVRAGEQYF. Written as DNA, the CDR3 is TGCAGCGTTGAATTGGTGCGGGCGGGGGAGCAGTACTTC.

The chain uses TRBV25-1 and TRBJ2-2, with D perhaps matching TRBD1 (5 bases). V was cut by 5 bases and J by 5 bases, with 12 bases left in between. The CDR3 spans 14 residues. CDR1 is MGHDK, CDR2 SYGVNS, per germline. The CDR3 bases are TGTGCCAGCAGTTTAGCAGGGTGGACCGGGGAGCTGTTTTTT. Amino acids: CASSLAGWTGELFF.

The CDR3 nucleotides are TGTGCCAGCAGTGTAGCCGGGGACTATGGCTACACCTTC. Translated, it gives CASSVAGDYGYTF. This chain links TRBV6-5 with TRBJ1-2; D is unresolved. The V end was cut by 5 bases, the J end by 3 bases, with 10 bases between. The CDR3 is made up of 13 amino acids. CDR1 and CDR2 from the germline V gene are MNHEY and SVGAGI.

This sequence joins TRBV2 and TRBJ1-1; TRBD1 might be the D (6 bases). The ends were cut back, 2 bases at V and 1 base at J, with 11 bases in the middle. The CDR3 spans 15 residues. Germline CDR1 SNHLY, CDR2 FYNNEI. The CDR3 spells CASSELQGTNTEAFF. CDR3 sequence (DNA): TGTGCCAGCAGTGAACTACAGGGAACGAACACTGAAGCTTTCTTT.

CDR3: CASSPEGTSVGANVLTF. In nucleotides, the CDR3 is TGTGCCAGCAGCCCGGAGGGGACCTCGGTTGGGGCCAACGTCCTGACTTTC. The chain links TRBV5-5 to TRBJ2-6; possible D gene TRBD2, 6 bases. CDR1 is SGHKS and CDR2 is YYEKEE in the germline V gene (reference sequence). The V end was cut by 4 bases, the J end by 3 bases, with 17 bases between. This CDR3 has 17 residues.

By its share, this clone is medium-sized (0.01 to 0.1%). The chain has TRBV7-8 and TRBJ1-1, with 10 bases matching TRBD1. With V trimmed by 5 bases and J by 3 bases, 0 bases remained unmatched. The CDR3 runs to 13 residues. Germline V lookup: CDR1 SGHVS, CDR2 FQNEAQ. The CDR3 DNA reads TGTGCCAGCAGCGGACAGGGGGACACTGAAGCTTTCTTT. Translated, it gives CASSGQGDTEAFF.

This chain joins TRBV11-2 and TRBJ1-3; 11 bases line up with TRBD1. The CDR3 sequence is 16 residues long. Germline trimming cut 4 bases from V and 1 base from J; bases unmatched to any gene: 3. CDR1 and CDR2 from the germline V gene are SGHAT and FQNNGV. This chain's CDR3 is CASSSDRGPSGNTIYF. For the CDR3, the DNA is TGTGCCAGCAGCTCGGACAGGGGGCCATCTGGAAACACCATATATTTT.

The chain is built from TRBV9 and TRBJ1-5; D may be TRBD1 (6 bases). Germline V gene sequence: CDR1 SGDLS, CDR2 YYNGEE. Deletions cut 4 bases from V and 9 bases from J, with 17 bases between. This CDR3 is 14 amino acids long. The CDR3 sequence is CASSPPGTSRPQHF. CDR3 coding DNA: TGTGCCAGCAGCCCCCCCGGGACAAGCCGGCCCCAGCATTTT.

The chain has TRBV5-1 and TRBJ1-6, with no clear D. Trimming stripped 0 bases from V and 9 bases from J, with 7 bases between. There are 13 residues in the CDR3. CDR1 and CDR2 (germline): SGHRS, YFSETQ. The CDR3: CASSLGPGSPLHF. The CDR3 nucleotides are TGCGCCAGCAGCTTGGGTCCCGGTTCACCCCTCCACTTT.

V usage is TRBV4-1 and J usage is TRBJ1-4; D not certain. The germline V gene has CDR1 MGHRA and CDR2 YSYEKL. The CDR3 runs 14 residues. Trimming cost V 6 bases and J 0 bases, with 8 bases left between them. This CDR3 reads CASRSYPTNEKLFF. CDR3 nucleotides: TGCGCCAGCAGGAGCTACCCAACTAATGAAAAACTGTTTTTT.

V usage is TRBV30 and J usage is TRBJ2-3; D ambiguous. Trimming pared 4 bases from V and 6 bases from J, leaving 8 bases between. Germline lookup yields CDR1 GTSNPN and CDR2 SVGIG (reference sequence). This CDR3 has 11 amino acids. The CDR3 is CAWTSRDTQYF. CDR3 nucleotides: TGTGCCTGGACTTCGCGGGATACGCAGTATTTT.

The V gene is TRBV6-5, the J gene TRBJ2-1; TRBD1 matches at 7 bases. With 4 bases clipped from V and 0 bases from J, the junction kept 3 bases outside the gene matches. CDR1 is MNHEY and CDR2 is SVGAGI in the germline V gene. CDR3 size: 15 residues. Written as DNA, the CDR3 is TGTGCCAGCAGTTGGGACAGTGGCTCCTACAATGAGCAGTTCTTC. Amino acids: CASSWDSGSYNEQFF.

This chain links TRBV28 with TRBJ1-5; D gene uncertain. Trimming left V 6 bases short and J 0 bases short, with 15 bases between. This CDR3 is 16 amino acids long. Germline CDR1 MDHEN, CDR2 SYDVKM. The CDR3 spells CASSPTRGHSNQPQHF. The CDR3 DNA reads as TGTGCCAGCAGCCCTACCAGAGGGCATAGCAATCAGCCCCAGCATTTT. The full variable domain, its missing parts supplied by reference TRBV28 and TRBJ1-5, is DVKVTQSSRYLVKRTGEKVFLECVQDMDHENMFWYRQDPGLGLRLIYFSYDVKMKEKGDIPEGYSVSREKKERFSLILESASTNQTSMYLCASSPTRGHSNQPQHFGDGTRLSIL.

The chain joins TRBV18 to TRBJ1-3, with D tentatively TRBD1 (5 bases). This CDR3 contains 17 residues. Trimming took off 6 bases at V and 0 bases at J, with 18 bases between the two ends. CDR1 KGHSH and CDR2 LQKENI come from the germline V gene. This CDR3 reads CASSDSVYLVSGNTIYF. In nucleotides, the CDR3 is TGTGCCAGCTCCGACAGCGTATACCTGGTCTCTGGAAACACCATATATTTT.

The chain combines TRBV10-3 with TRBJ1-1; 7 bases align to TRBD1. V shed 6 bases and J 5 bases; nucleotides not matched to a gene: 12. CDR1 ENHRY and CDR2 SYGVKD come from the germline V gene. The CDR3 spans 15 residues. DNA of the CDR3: TGTGCCATCAGCCAAAACTTGGCACAGGGGACTGAAGCTTTCTTT. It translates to CAISQNLAQGTEAFF.